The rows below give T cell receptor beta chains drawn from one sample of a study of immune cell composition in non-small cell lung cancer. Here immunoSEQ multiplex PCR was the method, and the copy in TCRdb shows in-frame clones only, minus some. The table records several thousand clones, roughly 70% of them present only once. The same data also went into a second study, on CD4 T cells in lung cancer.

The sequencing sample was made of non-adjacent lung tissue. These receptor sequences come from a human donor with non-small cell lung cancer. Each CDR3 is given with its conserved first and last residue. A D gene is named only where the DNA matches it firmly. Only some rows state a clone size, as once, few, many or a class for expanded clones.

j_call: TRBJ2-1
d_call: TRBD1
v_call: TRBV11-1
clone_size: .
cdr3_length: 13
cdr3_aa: CASSLVSGGEQFF
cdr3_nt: TGTGCCAGCAGCTTAGTCTCAGGGGGCGAGCAGTTCTTC

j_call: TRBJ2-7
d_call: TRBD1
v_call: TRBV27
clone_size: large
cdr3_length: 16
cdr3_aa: CASSLGLPGQDYEQYF
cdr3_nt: TGTGCCAGCAGTTTGGGCCTCCCGGGACAGGACTACGAGCAGTACTTC

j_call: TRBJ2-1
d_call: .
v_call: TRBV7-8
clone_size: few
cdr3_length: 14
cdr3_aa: CASSLALTSNEQFF
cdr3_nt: TGTGCCAGCAGCTTAGCGCTCACTAGCAATGAGCAGTTCTTC

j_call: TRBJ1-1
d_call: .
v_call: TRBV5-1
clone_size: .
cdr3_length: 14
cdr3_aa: CASSQLDQNTEAFF
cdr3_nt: TGCGCCAGCAGCCAACTTGATCAGAACACTGAAGCTTTCTTT

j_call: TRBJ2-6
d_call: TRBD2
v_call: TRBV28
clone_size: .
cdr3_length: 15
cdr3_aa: CATREGGSGANVLTF
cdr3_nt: TGTGCCACCCGGGAGGGGGGCTCGGGGGCCAACGTCCTGACTTTC

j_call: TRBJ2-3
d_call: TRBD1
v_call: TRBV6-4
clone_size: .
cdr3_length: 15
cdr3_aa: CASSRLGTEGDTQYF
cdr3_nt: TGTGCCAGCAGTAGGCTAGGGACAGAAGGGGATACGCAGTATTTT

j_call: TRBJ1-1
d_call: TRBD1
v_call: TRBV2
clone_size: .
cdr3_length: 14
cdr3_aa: CASRGQRMNTEAFF
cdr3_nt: TGTGCCAGCAGGGGACAGCGCATGAACACTGAAGCTTTCTTT

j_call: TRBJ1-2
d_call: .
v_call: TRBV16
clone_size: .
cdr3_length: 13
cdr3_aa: CASSQFRRDGYTF
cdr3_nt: TGTGCCAGCAGCCAGTTCAGGCGGGATGGCTACACCTTC

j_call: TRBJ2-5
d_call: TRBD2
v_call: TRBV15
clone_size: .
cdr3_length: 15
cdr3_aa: CATSRDPSGRETQYF
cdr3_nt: TGTGCCACCAGCAGAGATCCTAGCGGGAGGGAGACCCAGTACTTC

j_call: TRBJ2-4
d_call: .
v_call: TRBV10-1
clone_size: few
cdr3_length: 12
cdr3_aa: CASRDREGIQYF
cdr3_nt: TGCGCCAGCAGGGACAGGGAGGGCATTCAGTACTTC

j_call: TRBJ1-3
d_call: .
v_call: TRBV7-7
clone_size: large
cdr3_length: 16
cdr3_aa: CASSPVAVPSGNTIYF
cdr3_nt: TGTGCCAGCAGCCCGGTCGCGGTGCCCTCTGGAAACACCATATATTTT

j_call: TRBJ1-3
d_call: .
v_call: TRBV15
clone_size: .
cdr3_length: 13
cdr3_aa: CATSSLAGNTIYF
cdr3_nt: TGTGCCACCAGCAGCCTCGCTGGAAACACCATATATTTT

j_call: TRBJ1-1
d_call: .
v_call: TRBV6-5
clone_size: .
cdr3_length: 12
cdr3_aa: CASSTGNTEAFF
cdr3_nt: TGTGCCAGCAGTACAGGGAACACTGAAGCTTTCTTT

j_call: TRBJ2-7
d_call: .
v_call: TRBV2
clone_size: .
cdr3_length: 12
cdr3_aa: CASSVVEVEQYF
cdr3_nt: TGTGCCAGCAGTGTTGTTGAGGTGGAGCAGTACTTC

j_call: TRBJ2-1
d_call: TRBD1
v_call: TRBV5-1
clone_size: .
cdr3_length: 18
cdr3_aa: CASSLAPNHRGSYNEQFF
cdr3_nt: TGCGCCAGCAGCTTGGCCCCCAATCACAGGGGTTCCTACAATGAGCAGTTCTTC

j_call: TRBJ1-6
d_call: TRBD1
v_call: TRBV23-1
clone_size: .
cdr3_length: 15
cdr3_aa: CASGSGTANNSPLHF
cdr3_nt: TGCGCCAGCGGATCCGGGACAGCTAATAATTCACCCCTCCACTTT

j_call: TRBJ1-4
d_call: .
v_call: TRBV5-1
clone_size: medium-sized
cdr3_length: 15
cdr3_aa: CASSLSGRDTEKLFF
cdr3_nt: TGCGCCAGCAGCTTGTCTGGCAGGGATACTGAAAAACTGTTTTTT

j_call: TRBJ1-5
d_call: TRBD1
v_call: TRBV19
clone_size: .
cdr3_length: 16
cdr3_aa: CASTTQGGTGNQPQHF
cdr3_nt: TGTGCCAGTACCACCCAGGGCGGGACAGGTAATCAGCCCCAGCATTTT

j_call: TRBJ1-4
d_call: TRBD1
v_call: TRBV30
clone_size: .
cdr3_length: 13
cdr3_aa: CAWNSGGREKLFF
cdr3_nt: TGTGCCTGGAACTCAGGGGGCCGGGAAAAACTGTTTTTT